The sequence of this T cell receptor (beta chain) was determined in a study of cytomegalovirus exposure and HLA in healthy donors (dated by TCRdb to 2015 to 2018). Describing the broader study: A later analysis indicated that the 100 to 150 validation repertoires were generated on the platform also employed for the 700 or so repertoires of the first cohort. The study aimed to test whether signatures of past pathogen exposure could be identified by cataloging public T cell receptors. In addition to the first cohort of roughly 670 subjects, a separate validation cohort of 120 different subjects was used. To predict cytomegalovirus infection status, the study brought together high-throughput TCR immunosequencing, statistical association of individual TCRs with disease status, and machine learning. Study-level results and caveats: The classifier was reported to diagnose cytomegalovirus status with high specificity and sensitivity in both the original cohort and the validation cohort. The validation cohort had no HLA typing available for a later analysis, so co-occurrence within that cohort was assessed over all 120 or so repertoires. The study gave a list of 150 to 200 TCR beta chains associated with cytomegalovirus. Three of the identified cytomegalovirus-associated TCR beta chains were confirmed in vitro to be specific for cytomegalovirus antigens. Across donors, most TCR sequences were observed very rarely, whereas some public TCRs were present in many individuals. It was suggested by the authors that the approach could potentially be generalized to other disease states and immunological phenotypes. Subsequent analysis determined that TCRs grouped into clusters in the first cohort also showed a tendency toward co-occurrence across the 90 to 150 validation repertoires, and 94% of cluster scores exceeded 0.

Of note for this clone: No antigen is known for it. No qualities accompany the bases; no much larger clone lies one base away.

Donors formed part of the validation cohort, which comprised about 130 subjects and was distinct from the first cohort of 670 or so subjects. From its cysteine to its phenylalanine, the CDR3 spans 17 amino acids. Kept here is only the CDR3 DNA, which spans 51 bases and is read in frame from base 1. The germline V gene encodes CDR1 MGHDK and CDR2 SYGVNS. V lost 2 bases and J lost 8 bases, and the count of bases not matched to a germline gene is 15. Preparation of the library involved the immunoSEQ multiplex PCR assay. Regarding the original processing steps: A statistical classification framework was built to diagnose cytomegalovirus status from the catalog of TCR beta chain sequences. Here the immuneACCESS table is served through TCRdb, limited to in-frame sequences with V and J called. Missing clones are a known gap in these copies; in checked studies unresolved V genes cover under half, and the rest lacks a known reason. The D gene and trimming were derived from the DNA, and the V and J assignments and clone size from that table. For this sample there are about 200,000 clones; approximately 82% appear just once. Clones ranked in the top ten supply 4.5% to 6% of the sample.

The TCR originated in a young woman in good health and CMV-seronegative. Input material: PBMCs. In this chain, TRBV25-1 is recombined with TRBJ2-1; 7 junctional bases match TRBD2. The CDR3 region has the sequence CASSELGSGQRSYEQFF. The base sequence is TGTGCCAGCAGTGAACTGGGTAGCGGGCAGCGAAGCTATGAGCAGTTCTTC.